Below are 5 T cell receptor beta chains sequenced from a single sample in a study of blood T cell repertoires in COVID-19. Data came from immunoSEQ multiplex PCR; TCRdb stores just in-frame clones and leaves some out. This repertoire shows 200,000 to 300,000 clones, 85% found once; its top ten account for more than 6%. What was sequenced was peripheral blood. Source of these receptors: a woman between 55 and 75 years old with active or convalescent COVID-19.

The genes are TRBV14 and TRBJ1-4; D not resolved. This CDR3 spans 17 amino acids. V lost 4 bases, J lost 0 bases, and 15 bases lay in between. In germline, CDR1 is SGHDN, CDR2 FVKESK. CDR3 region: CASSPEGRSATNEKLFF. The CDR3 DNA sequence: TGTGCCAGCAGCCCCGAGGGCAGATCGGCAACTAATGAAAAACTGTTTTTT.

The chain recombines TRBV6-6 with TRBJ2-7; TRBD1 agrees at 7 bases. The CDR3 totals 13 residues. Germline trimming cut 8 bases from V and 5 bases from J; bases unmatched to any gene: 9. From germline, CDR1 is MNHNY and CDR2 SVGAGI (reference sequence). Written as DNA, the CDR3 is TGTGCCAGCGCCCAGCGACAGGGAGACGAGCAGTACTTC. As protein: CASAQRQGDEQYF.

CDR3 sequence (DNA): TGTGCCAGCAGCTTGGGGCGCGGGACAGGTTCATTTGAGACCCAGTACTTC. It encodes CASSLGRGTGSFETQYF. The V call is TRBV5-5, the J call TRBJ2-5; 8 bases are shared with TRBD1. The CDR3 is 17 residues long. Germline CDR1 and CDR2: SGHKS and YYEKEE (reference sequence). After removal of 0 bases from V and 5 bases from J, the junction contained 12 bases not matched to a gene.

The J gene is TRBJ2-5, the V gene TRBV9; 9 nucleotides align to TRBD1. CDR1 and CDR2 (germline): SGDLS, YYNGEE. The V segment lost 1 base and the J segment 5 bases; nucleotides outside the gene matches: 9. The CDR3 sequence is 16 residues long. Here the CDR3 reads CASSVNVQGAGETQYF. CDR3 nucleotide sequence: TGTGCCAGCAGCGTAAACGTACAGGGGGCCGGGGAGACCCAGTACTTC.

The chain carries TRBV25-1 and TRBJ2-1; 8 positions agree with TRBD2. CDR3 size: 14 residues. Germline V gene sequence: CDR1 MGHDK, CDR2 SYGVNS. After removal of 3 bases from V and 8 bases from J, the junction contained 6 bases not matched to a gene. The CDR3 sequence: CASSDSGVYHEQFF. The CDR3 DNA reads TGTGCCAGCAGTGATAGCGGGGTCTATCATGAGCAGTTCTTC.